The sequence of this T cell receptor beta chain was determined in a study of beta chain features in type 1 diabetes. General study findings and limits: Significant though moderate, a shortening of TCRB CDR3s appeared in all four CD4+ subsets of Type 1 diabetes patients. Patients and controls would share equally any PCR tilt toward shorter templates. High TCR expression in some cells could lead to their over-representation in cDNA sequencing.

This clone was counted only a few times. What it binds is unknown. The CDR3 is 15 residues long. The germline V gene has CDR1 MNHEY and CDR2 SMNVEV (reference sequence). Deletions cut 3 bases from V and 5 bases from J, with 16 bases between. Sequencing targeted expressed TCRB transcripts, as all isolated RNA had been reverse transcribed. Average reads for naive, central memory and regulatory T cell samples were several million. Sequenced by immunoSEQ multiplex PCR; TCRdb stores in-frame clones only, minus some. The sample consists of 200,000 to 250,000 clones, 11% of them appearing once. The sequence came from a man younger than 35 in good health. The V gene is TRBV27, the J gene TRBJ2-5; weak D call: TRBD2 (6 bases). Material for sequencing was central memory CD4+ T cells from blood. The chain's CDR3 is CASSFVLGGDETQYF. CDR3 nucleotides: TGTGCCAGCAGTTTTGTCCTTGGAGGGGACGAGACCCAGTACTTC.